The rows below give T cell receptor beta chains drawn from one sample of a study of beta chain features in type 1 diabetes. Libraries were prepared by immunoSEQ multiplex PCR; TCRdb keeps only in-frame clonotypes and omits some of them. The data show about 160,000 clones, around 8.4% seen once. Sequenced input: central memory CD4+ T cells from blood. All receptors derive from a woman aged 18-29 years with type 1 diabetes. Each CDR3 is given with its conserved first and last residue. The D gene is left open where the match is weak. Rows give clone size only sometimes, using once, few, many, or a class for an expanded clone.

J gene	V gene	clone size	D gene	CDR3 DNA	CDR3 protein
TRBJ2-1	TRBV7-3	.	.	TGTGCCAGCAGCGAAGGGTGGGGCCGTAATGAGCAGTTCTTC	CASSEGWGRNEQFF
TRBJ2-2	TRBV7-2	.	.	TGTGCCAGCAGCTTAGCACTAGAACACGGGGAGCTGTTTTTT	CASSLALEHGELFF
TRBJ2-3	TRBV7-9	few	.	TGTGCCAGCAGCTTATCTATCGGTACGCAGTATTTT	CASSLSIGTQYF
TRBJ2-7	TRBV4-2	few	.	TGTGCCAGCAGCCGGGGACACTCCTACGAGCAGTACTTC	CASSRGHSYEQYF
TRBJ1-1	TRBV11-2	.	TRBD1	TGTGCCACCACCCAGGGGGCGAACACTGAAGCTTTCTTT	CATTQGANTEAFF
TRBJ2-5	TRBV7-3	few	TRBD2	TGTGCCAGCAGCTTAACGGGAGGGCTAGAGACCCAGTACTTC	CASSLTGGLETQYF
TRBJ2-3	TRBV11-1	.	.	TGTGCCAGCAGCTTAGCCCTCCTACCCACAGATACGCAGTATTTT	CASSLALLPTDTQYF
TRBJ2-7	TRBV28	many	.	TGTGCCAGCAGTACCAGACAGCCGGATTCCTACGAGCAGTACTTC	CASSTRQPDSYEQYF
TRBJ1-1	TRBV9	many	.	TGTGCCAGCAGCGTAGGGGGGCTGGCGAACACTGAAGCTTTCTTT	CASSVGGLANTEAFF
TRBJ2-3	TRBV14	.	TRBD2	TGTGCCAGCAGCCGACTAGCGGTAGCGACAGATACGCAGTATTTT	CASSRLAVATDTQYF
TRBJ1-4	TRBV7-9	.	TRBD1	TGTGCCAGCAGCTTCCAGACAGGGCGGGAAAAACTGTTTTTT	CASSFQTGREKLFF
TRBJ2-5	TRBV7-8	few	.	TGTGCCAGCAGCTCTCGGACAGCTTTCCAAGAGACCCAGTACTTC	CASSSRTAFQETQYF
TRBJ1-2	TRBV28	few	.	TGTGCCAGCCTGGGGGGCTATGGCTACACCTTC	CASLGGYGYTF
TRBJ2-5	TRBV15	.	TRBD2	TGTGCCACCAGCAGAGACAGGGAGGGAGAGACCCAGTACTTC	CATSRDREGETQYF
TRBJ2-1	TRBV7-2	.	.	TGTGCCAGCAGCCCGCCGGGACTCCCGGCCCCCACGTTCTTC	CASSPPGLPAPTFF
TRBJ2-4	TRBV6-5	few	TRBD1	TGTGCCAGCCGTTGGGGACAGGCCAAAAACATTCAGTACTTC	CASRWGQAKNIQYF
TRBJ2-7	TRBV27	.	TRBD1	TGTGCCAGCAGTCTCCGGACAGGTTACGAGCAGTACTTC	CASSLRTGYEQYF
TRBJ2-7	TRBV5-4	few	TRBD1	TGTGCCAGCAGCCGGGACAGGGGACGGGAGCAGTACTTC	CASSRDRGREQYF
TRBJ1-4	TRBV7-2	.	.	TGTGCCAGCAGTCGGGACCGGGGGGAAAAACTGTTTTTT	CASSRDRGEKLFF
TRBJ2-1	TRBV4-3	few	TRBD1	TGCGCCAGCAGCCAATTGGACAGGGCTGAGCAGTTCTTC	CASSQLDRAEQFF
TRBJ1-1	TRBV7-9	.	.	TGTGCCAGCAGCCTTATGACAGGACCCGACACTGAAGCTTTCTTT	CASSLMTGPDTEAFF
TRBJ2-1	TRBV11-2	.	.	TGTGCCAGCAGCTCTCCTAGCTTAGGCAATGAGCAGTTCTTC	CASSSPSLGNEQFF